This T cell receptor (beta chain) emerged from a study of shared clonotypes between healthy human individuals. Study-wide context: Donor composition was a couple of women and a few men, aged 18 to 49. Each donor had three CD4 naive, three CD4 memory, two CD8 naive and one CD8 memory plate. Notes on the study in general: Measured sharing among donors was expected to vary with sequencing depth. Researchers sampled only blood; tissue repertoires likely differ.

Only in-frame clones appear in the TCRdb table, and some are missing; sequencing was by immunoSEQ multiplex PCR. The table has more than 2 million clones, about 95% seen once. With 5 bases removed from V and 4 bases from J, the gap between germline ends came to 12 bases. Germline CDR1 is GTSNPN and CDR2 is SVGIG (reference sequence). The CDR3 consists of 12 residues. Details on this clone: Its specificity is not known.

This TCR was recovered from a man aged 18-30 years in good health. The sequencing input was naive CD4+ T cells sorted from blood. Subset given: CD45RA+ positively selected. This chain links TRBV30 with TRBJ2-7, with a tentative D call TRBD1 (6 bases). CDR3 residues: CAWSGAGYEQYF. In DNA form, the CDR3 reads TGTGCCTGGTCAGGGGCAGGGTACGAGCAGTACTTC.